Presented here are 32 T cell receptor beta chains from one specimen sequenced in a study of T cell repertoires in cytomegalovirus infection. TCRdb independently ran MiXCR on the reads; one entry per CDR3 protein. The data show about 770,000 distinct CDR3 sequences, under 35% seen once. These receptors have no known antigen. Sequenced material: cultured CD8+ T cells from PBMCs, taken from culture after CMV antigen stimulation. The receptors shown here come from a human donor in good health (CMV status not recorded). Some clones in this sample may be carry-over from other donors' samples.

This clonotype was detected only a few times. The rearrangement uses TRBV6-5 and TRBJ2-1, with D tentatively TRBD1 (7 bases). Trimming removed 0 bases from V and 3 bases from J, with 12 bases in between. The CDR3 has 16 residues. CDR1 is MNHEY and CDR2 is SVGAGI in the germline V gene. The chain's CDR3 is CASSYSRGDSYNEQFF. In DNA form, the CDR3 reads TGTGCCAGCAGTTACTCGAGGGGGGACAGCTACAATGAGCAGTTCTTC.

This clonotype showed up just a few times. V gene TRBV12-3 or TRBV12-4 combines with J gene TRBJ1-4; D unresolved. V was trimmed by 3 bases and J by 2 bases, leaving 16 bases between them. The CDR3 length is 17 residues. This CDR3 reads CASSFVWGNNTNEKLFF. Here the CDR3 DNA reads TGTGCCAGCAGTTTTGTGTGGGGTAACAATACTAATGAAAAACTGTTTTTT.

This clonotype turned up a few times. The CDR3 bases are TGCGCCAGCAGCACTTACCCGGGCACAGGGGGCTTCTCGAAAAGAGGGAATGAGCAGTTCTTC. Translating it yields CASSTYPGTGGFSKRGNEQFF. This rearrangement joins TRBV4-1 to TRBJ2-1; 9 nucleotides align to TRBD1. Germline V gene lookup returns CDR1 MGHRA and CDR2 YSYEKL. The CDR3 contains 21 residues. V lost 5 bases, J lost 7 bases, and 27 bases stayed unmatched.

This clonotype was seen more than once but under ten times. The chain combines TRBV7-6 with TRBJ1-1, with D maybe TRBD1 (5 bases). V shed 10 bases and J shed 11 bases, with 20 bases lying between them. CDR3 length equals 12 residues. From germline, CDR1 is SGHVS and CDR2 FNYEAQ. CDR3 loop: CATLSRNRLAFF. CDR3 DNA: TGTGCCACCCTAAGTAGGAACAGGCTGGCTTTCTTT.

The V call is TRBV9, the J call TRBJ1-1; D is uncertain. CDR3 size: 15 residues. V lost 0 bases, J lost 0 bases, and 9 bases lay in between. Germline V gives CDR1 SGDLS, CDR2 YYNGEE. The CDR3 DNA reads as TGTGCCAGCAGCGTAGCTGACGCCTTGAACACTGAAGCTTTCTTT. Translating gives CASSVADALNTEAFF.

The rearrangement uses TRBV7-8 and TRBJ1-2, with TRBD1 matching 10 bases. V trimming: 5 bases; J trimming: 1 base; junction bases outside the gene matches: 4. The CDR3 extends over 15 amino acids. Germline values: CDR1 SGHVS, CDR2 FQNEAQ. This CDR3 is CASSMRTGGNYGYTF. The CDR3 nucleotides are TGTGCCAGCAGCATGAGGACAGGGGGTAACTATGGCTACACCTTC.

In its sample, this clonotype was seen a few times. CDR3 sequence reads: CASSSPPSGALITDTQYF. DNA of the CDR3: TGCGCCAGCAGCTCCCCCCCTTCAGGGGCCCTCATCACAGATACGCAGTATTTT. This sequence joins TRBV5-1 and TRBJ2-3, with a weak D call TRBD1 (6 bases). This CDR3 contains 18 residues. Germline CDR1 is SGHRS and CDR2 is YFSETQ. Trimming shortened V by 3 bases and J by 2 bases, and 22 bases separated the two germline ends. The whole variable domain, remainder taken from reference TRBV5-1 and TRBJ2-3, is KAGVTQTPRYLIKTRGQQVTLSCSPISGHRSVSWYQQTPGQGLQFLFEYFSETQRNKGNFPGRFSGRQFSNSRSEMNVSTLELGDSALYLCASSSPPSGALITDTQYFGPGTRLTVL.

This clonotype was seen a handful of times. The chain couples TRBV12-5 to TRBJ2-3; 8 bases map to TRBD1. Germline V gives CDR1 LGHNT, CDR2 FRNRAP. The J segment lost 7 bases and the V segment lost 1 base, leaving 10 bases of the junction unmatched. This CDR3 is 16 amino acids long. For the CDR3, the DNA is TGTGCTAGTGGTTTGGCCGACAGGGGAAAGCGAAATACGCAGTATTTT. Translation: CASGLADRGKRNTQYF. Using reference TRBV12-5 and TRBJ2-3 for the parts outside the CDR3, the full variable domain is DARVTQTPRHKVTEMGQEVTMRCQPILGHNTVFWYRQTMMQGLELLAYFRNRAPLDDSGMPKDRFSAEMPDATLATLKIQPSEPRDSAVYFCASGLADRGKRNTQYFGPGTRLTVL.

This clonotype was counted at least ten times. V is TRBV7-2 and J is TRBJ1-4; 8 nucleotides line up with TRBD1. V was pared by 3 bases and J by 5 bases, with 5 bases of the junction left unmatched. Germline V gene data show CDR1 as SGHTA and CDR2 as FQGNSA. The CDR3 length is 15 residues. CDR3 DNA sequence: TGTGCCAGCAGCTTTTCGGGACAGGCGAATGAAAAACTGTTTTTT. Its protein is CASSFSGQANEKLFF.

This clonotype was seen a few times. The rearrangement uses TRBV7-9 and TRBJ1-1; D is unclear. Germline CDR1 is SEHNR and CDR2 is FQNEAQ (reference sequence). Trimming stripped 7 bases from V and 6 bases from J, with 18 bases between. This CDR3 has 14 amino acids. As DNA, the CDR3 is TGTGCCAGCACGGACCGGGCCCACCGGGCTGAAGCTTTCTTT. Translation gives CASTDRAHRAEAFF.

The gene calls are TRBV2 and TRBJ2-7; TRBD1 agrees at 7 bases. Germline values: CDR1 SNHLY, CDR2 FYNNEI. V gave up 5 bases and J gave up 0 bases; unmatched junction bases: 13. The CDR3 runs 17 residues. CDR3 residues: CASSFPRDSASSYEQYV. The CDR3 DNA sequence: TGTGCCAGCAGTTTTCCCCGGGACAGCGCAAGCTCCTACGAGCAGTACGTC.

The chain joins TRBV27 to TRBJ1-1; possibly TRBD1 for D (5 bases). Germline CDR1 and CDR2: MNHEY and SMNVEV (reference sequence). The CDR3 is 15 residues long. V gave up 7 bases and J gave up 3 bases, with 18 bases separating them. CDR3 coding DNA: TGTGCCAGCAAGTTTGTTGGGGTGGGGGACACTGAAGCTTTCTTT. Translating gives CASKFVGVGDTEAFF.

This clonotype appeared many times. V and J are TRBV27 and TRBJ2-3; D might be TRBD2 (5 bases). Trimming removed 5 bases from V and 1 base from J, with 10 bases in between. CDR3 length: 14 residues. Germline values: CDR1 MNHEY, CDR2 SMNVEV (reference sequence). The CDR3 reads CASSPRTRTDTQYF. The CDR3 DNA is TGTGCCAGCAGTCCAAGGACTCGCACAGATACGCAGTATTTT.

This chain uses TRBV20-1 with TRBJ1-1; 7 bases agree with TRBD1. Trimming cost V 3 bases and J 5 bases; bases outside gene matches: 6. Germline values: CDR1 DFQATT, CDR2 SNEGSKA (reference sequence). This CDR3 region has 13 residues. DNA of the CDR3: TGCAGTGCTAGGGGGAGGGGGCTTACTGAAGCTTTCTTT. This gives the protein CSARGRGLTEAFF.

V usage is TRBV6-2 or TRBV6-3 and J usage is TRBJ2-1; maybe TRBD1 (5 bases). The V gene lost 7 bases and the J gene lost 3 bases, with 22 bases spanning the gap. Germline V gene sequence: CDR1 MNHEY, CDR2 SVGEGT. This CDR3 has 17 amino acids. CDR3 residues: CASKVQGINPDYNEQFF. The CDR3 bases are TGTGCCAGCAAGGTTCAGGGTATTAATCCAGACTACAATGAGCAGTTCTTC.

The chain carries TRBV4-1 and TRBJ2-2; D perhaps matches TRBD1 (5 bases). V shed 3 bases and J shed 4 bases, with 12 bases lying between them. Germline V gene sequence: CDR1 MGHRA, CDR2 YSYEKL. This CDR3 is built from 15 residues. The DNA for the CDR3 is TGCGCCAGCAGCCAGGGTCGGACATCCACCGGGGAGCTGTTTTTT. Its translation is CASSQGRTSTGELFF.

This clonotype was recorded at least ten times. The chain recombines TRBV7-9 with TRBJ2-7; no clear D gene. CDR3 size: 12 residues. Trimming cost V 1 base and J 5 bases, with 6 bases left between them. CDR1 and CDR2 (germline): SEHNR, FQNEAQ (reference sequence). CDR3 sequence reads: CASSLGFNEQYV. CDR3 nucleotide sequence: TGTGCCAGCAGCTTAGGGTTCAACGAGCAGTACGTC.

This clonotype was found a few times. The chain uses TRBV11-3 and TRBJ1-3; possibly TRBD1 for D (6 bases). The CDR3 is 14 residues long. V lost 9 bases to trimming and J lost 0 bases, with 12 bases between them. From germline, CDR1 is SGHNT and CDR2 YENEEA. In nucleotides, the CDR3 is TGTGCCAGACAGGGTCGTGGCTCTGGAAACACCATATATTTT. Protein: CARQGRGSGNTIYF.

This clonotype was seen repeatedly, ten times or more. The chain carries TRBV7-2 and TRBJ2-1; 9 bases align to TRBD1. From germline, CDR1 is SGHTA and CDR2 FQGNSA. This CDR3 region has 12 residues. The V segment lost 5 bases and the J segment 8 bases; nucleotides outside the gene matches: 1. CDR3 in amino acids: CASSRTGDEQFF. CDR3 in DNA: TGTGCCAGCAGCAGGACAGGGGATGAGCAGTTCTTC.

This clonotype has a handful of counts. DNA of the CDR3: TGTGCCAGCAGCTTACCCGGGACAGGGGGGGACTATGGCTACACCTTC. Residues: CASSLPGTGGDYGYTF. The chain recombines TRBV7-2 with TRBJ1-2; TRBD1 aligns across 11 bases. The ends lost 2 bases at V and 3 bases at J; junction bases unmatched: 5. Germline V gene sequence: CDR1 SGHTA, CDR2 FQGNSA. The CDR3 covers 16 residues.

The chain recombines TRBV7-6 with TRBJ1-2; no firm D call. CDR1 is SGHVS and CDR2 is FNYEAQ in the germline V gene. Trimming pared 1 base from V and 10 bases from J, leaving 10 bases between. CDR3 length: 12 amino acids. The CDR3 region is CASSLEGLDYTF. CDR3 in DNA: TGTGCCAGCAGCTTAGAAGGGTTGGACTACACCTTC.

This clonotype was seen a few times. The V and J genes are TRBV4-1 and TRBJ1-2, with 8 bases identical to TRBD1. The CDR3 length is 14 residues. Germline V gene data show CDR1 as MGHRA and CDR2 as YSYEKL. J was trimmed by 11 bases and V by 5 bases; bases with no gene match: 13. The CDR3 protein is CASSAGQGNNLYTF. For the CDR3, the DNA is TGCGCCAGCAGCGCAGGACAGGGTAATAATTTATACACCTTC.

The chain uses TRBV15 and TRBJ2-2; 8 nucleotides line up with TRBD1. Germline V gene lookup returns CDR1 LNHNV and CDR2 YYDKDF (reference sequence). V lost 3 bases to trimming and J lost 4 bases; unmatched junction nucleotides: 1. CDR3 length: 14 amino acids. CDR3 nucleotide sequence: TGTGCCACCAGCAGCGACAGGGGCACCGGGGAGCTGTTTTTT. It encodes CATSSDRGTGELFF. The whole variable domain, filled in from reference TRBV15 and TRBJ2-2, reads DAMVIQNPRYQVTQFGKPVTLSCSQTLNHNVMYWYQQKSSQAPKLLFHYYDKDFNNEADTPDNFQSRRPNTSFCFLDIRSPGLGDTAMYLCATSSDRGTGELFFGEGSRLTVL.

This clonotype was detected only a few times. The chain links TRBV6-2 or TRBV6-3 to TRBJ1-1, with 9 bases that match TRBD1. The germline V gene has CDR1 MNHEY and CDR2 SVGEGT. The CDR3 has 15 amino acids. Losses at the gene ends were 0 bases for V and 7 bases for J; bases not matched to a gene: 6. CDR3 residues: CASSYSIRTGDEAFF. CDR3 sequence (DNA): TGTGCCAGCAGTTACTCGATCCGGACAGGGGATGAAGCTTTCTTT.

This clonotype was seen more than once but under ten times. CDR3 in amino acids: CASRAPAPNEKLFF. The CDR3 DNA reads TGTGCCAGCAGGGCCCCGGCTCCTAATGAAAAACTGTTTTTT. This sequence joins TRBV6-1 and TRBJ1-4; D ambiguous. Germline values: CDR1 MNHNS, CDR2 SASEGT. The CDR3 spans 14 residues. The V end was cut by 6 bases, the J end by 3 bases, with 11 bases between.

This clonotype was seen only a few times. CDR3 coding DNA: TGTGCCAGCAGCTTAGATCCAGGGAAAGGCGGCTATGGCTACACCTTC. Translated: CASSLDPGKGGYGYTF. The genes are TRBV7-9 and TRBJ1-2; weak D call: TRBD1 (5 bases). Germline V lookup: CDR1 SEHNR, CDR2 FQNEAQ (reference sequence). V lost 1 base, J lost 4 bases, and 16 bases lay in between. The CDR3 runs 16 residues.

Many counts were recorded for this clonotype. The CDR3 DNA is TGTGCCAGCAGCTTATTTCGGATGGATGAGCAGTTCTTC. Amino acid sequence: CASSLFRMDEQFF. V is TRBV7-8 and J is TRBJ2-1; D is unclear. This CDR3 spans 13 amino acids. The V gene lost 2 bases and the J gene lost 8 bases, with 10 bases spanning the gap. Germline values: CDR1 SGHVS, CDR2 FQNEAQ.

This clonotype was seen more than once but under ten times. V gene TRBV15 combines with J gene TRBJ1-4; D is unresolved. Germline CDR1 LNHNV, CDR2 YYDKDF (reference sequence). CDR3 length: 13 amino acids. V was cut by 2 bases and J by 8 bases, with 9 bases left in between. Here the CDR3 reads CATSRPLGEKLFF. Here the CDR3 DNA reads TGTGCCACCAGCAGACCACTAGGGGAAAAACTGTTTTTT. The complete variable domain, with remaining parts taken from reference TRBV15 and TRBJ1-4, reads DAMVIQNPRYQVTQFGKPVTLSCSQTLNHNVMYWYQQKSSQAPKLLFHYYDKDFNNEADTPDNFQSRRPNTSFCFLDIRSPGLGDTAMYLCATSRPLGEKLFFGSGTQLSVL.

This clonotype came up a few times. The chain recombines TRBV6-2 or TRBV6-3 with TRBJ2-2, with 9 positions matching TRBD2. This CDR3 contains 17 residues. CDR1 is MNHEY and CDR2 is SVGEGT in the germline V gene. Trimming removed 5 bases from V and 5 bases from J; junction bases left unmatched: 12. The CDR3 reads CASSQTSLAGGTGELFF. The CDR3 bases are TGTGCCAGCAGTCAGACATCACTAGCGGGTGGTACCGGGGAGCTGTTTTTT.

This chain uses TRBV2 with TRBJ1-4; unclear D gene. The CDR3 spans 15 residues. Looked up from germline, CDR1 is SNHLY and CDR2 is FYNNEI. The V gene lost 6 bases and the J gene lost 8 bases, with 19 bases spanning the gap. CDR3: CASRTPGPSREKLFF. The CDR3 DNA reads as TGTGCCAGCAGGACCCCCGGCCCCTCGAGGGAAAAACTGTTTTTT.

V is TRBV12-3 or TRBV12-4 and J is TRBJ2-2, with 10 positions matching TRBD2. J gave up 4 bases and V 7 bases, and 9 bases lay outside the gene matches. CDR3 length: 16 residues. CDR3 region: CASTSAGGPSTGELFF. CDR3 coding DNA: TGTGCCAGCACCTCAGCGGGGGGGCCGTCCACCGGGGAGCTGTTTTTT.

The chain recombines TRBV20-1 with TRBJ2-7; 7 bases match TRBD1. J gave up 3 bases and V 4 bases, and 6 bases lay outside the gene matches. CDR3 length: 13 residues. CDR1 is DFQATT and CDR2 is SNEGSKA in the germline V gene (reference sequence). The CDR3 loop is CSATRQGFYEQYV. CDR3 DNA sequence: TGCAGTGCTACAAGACAGGGATTCTACGAGCAGTACGTC.